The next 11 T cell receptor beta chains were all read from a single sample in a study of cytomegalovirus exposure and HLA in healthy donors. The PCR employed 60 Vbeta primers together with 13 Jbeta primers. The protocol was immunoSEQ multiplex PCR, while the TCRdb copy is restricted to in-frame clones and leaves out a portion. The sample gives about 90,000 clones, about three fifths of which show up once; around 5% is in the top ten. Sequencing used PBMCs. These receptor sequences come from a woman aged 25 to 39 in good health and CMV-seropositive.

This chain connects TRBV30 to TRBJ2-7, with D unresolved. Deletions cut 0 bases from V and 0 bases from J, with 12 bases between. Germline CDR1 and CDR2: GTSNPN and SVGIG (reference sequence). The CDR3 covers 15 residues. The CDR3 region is CAWSVRSVASYEQYF. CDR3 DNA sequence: TGTGCCTGGAGTGTGAGAAGTGTCGCCTCCTACGAGCAGTACTTC.

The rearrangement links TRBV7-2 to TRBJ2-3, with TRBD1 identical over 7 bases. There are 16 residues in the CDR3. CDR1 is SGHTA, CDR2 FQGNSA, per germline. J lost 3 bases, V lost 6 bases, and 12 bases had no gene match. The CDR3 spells CASSSLDRARTDTQYF. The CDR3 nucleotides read TGTGCCAGCAGTTCCCTCGACAGGGCGAGGACAGATACGCAGTATTTT.

CDR3 protein: CASSKSGQVSNQPQHF. CDR3 nucleotide sequence: TGTGCCAGCAGCAAATCAGGGCAGGTGAGCAATCAGCCCCAGCATTTT. The chain has TRBV7-2 and TRBJ1-5, with D perhaps TRBD1 (5 bases). V dropped 5 bases and J dropped 1 base, with 15 bases sitting between them. The germline CDR1 and CDR2 sequences are SGHTA and FQGNSA. The length of the CDR3 is 16 residues.

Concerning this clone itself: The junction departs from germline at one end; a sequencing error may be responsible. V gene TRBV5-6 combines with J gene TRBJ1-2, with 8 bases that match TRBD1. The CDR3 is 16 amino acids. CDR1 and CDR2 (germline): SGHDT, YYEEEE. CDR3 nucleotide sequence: TGTGCCAGCGGCTTGGAGAGGGGACAGGCGAACTATGGCTACACCTTC. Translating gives CASGLERGQANYGYTF.

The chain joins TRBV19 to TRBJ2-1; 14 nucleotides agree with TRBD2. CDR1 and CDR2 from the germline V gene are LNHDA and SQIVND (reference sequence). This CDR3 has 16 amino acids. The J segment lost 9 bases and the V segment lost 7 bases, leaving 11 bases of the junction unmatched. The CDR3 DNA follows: TGTGCCAGTATCAAGACTAGCGGGGGGGCCACTCGTGAGCAGTTCTTC. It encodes CASIKTSGGATREQFF. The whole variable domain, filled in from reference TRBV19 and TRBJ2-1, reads DGGITQSPKYLFRKEGQNVTLSCEQNLNHDAMYWYRQDPGQGLRLIYYSQIVNDFQKGDIAEGYSVSREKKESFPLTVTSAQKNPTAFYLCASIKTSGGATREQFFGPGTRLTVL.

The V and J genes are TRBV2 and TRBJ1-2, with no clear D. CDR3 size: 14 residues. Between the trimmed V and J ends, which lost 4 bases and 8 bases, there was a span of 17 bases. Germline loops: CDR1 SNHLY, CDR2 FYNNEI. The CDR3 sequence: CASSVNRNRLGYTF. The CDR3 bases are TGTGCCAGCAGTGTTAACAGAAACCGTTTAGGCTACACCTTC.

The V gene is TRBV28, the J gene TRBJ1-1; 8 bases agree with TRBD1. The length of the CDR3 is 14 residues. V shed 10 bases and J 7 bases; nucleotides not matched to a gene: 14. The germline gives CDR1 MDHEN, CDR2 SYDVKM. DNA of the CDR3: TGTGCCACCCAGGGGGGACAGGTAAGACGTGAAGCTTTCTTT. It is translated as CATQGGQVRREAFF.

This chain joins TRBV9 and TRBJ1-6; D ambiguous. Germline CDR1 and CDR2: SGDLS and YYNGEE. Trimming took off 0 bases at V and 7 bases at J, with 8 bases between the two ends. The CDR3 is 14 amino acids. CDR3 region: CASSVVTGNSPLHF. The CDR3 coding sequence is TGTGCCAGCAGCGTAGTGACCGGGAATTCACCCCTCCACTTT.

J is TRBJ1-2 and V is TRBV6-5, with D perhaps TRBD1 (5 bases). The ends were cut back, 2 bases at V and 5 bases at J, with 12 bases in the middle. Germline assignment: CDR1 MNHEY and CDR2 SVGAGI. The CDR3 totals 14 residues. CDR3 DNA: TGTGCCAGCAGTTACGGGGGGGGGAAGTATGGCTACACCTTC. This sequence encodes CASSYGGGKYGYTF.

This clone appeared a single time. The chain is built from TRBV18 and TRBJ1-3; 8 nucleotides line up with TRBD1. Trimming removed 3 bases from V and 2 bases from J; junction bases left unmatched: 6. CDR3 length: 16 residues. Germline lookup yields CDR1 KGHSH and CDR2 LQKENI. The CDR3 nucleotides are TGTGCCAGCTCACCGGGACAGGAGGGAACTGGAAACACCATATATTTT. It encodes CASSPGQEGTGNTIYF. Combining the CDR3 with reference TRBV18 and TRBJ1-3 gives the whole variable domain NAGVMQNPRHLVRRRGQEARLRCSPMKGHSHVYWYRQLPEEGLKFMVYLQKENIIDESGMPKERFSAEFPKEGPSILRIQQVVRGDSAAYFCASSPGQEGTGNTIYFGEGSWLTVV.

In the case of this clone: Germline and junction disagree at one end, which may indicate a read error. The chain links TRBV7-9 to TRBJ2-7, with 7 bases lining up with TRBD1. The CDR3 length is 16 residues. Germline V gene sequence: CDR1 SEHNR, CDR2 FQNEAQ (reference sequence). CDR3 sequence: CSSSFLTGVPWGEQYF. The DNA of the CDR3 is TGTTCCAGCAGCTTCCTTACAGGGGTTCCCTGGGGCGAGCAGTACTTC. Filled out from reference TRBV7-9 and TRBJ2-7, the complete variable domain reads DTGVSQNPRHKITKRGQNVTFRCDPISEHNRLYWYRQTLGQGPEFLTYFQNEAQLEKSRLLSDRFSAERPKGSFSTLEIQRTEQGDSAMYLCSSSFLTGVPWGEQYFGPGTRLTVT.